This T cell receptor (beta chain) was captured in a study of cytomegalovirus exposure and HLA in healthy donors. Findings and limits, study-wide: Earlier analysis yielded a pattern in which most TCR beta V segments were productive about 90% or about 30% of the time. Overall, roughly 170 TCR beta chains were annotated as cytomegalovirus-associated. Per a later analysis, HLA-associated TCR beta chains showed more clonal expansion than other, equally common TCR beta chains. Presence/absence comparisons presumed near-even sequencing depth among donors.

The table lists this clone with a few counts. No antigen is known for it. PCR involved 60 Vbeta and 13 Jbeta primers. Profiled with immunoSEQ multiplex PCR; TCRdb holds only in-frame clones, not every one. The data show roughly 130,000 clones, 65% to 75% seen once. Germline V lookup: CDR1 SQVTM, CDR2 ANQGSEA. CDR3 length: 13 amino acids. Sequenced: PBMCs. This rearrangement joins TRBV29-1 to TRBJ2-5, with 7 bases lining up with TRBD1. The sequence was collected from a man aged 40-55 years in good health and CMV-seropositive. The CDR3 reads CREGGMYQETQYF. DNA for the CDR3: TGCAGAGAAGGGGGCATGTACCAAGAGACCCAGTACTTC.